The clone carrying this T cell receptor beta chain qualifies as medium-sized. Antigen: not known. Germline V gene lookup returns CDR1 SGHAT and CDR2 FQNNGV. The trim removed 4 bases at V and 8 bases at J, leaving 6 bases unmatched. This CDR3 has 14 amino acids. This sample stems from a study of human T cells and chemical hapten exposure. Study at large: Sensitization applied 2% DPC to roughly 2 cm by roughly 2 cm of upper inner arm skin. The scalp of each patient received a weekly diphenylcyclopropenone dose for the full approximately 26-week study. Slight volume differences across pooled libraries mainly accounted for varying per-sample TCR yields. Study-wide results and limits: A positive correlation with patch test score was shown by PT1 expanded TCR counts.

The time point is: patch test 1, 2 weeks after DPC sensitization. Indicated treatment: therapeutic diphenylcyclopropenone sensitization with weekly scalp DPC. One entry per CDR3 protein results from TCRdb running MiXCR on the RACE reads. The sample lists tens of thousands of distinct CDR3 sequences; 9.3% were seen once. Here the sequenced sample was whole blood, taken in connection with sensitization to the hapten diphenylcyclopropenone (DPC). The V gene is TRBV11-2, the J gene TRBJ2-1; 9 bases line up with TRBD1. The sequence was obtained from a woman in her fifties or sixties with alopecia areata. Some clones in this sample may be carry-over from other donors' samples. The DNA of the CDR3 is TGTGCCAGCAGCTCCTACAGGGGGCGGGATGAGCAGTTCTTC. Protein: CASSSYRGRDEQFF.